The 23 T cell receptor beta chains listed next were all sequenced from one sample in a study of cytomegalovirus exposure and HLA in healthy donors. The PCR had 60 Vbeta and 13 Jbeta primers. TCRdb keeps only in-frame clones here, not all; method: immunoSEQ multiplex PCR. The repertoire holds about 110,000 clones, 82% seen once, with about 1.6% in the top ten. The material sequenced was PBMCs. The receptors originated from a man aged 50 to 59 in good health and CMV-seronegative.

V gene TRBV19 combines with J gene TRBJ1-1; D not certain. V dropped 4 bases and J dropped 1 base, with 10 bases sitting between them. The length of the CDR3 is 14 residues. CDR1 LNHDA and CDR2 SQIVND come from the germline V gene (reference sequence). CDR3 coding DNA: TGTGCCAGTAGTAAGGAGATAACGAACACTGAAGCTTTCTTT. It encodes CASSKEITNTEAFF.

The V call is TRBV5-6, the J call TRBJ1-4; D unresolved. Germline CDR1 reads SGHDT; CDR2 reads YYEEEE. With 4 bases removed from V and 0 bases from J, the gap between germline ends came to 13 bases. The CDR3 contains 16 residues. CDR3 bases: TGTGCCAGCAGCAGGCGAGGGCATGCAACTAATGAAAAACTGTTTTTT. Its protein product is CASSRRGHATNEKLFF.

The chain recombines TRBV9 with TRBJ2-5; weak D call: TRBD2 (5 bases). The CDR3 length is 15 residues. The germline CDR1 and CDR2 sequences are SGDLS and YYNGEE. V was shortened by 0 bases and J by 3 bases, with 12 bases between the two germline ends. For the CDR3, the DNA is TGTGCCAGCAGCGTAGAAGGTTGGGGAGAAGAGACCCAGTACTTC. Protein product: CASSVEGWGEETQYF.

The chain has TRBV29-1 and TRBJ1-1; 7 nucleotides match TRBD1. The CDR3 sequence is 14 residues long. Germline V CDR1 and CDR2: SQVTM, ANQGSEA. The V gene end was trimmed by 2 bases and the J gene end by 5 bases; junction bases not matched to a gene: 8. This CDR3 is CSVELNRGSTEAFF. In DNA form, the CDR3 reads TGCAGCGTTGAATTGAACAGGGGCTCTACTGAAGCTTTCTTT. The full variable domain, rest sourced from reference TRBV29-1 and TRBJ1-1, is SAVISQKPSRDICQRGTSLTIQCQVDSQVTMMFWYRQQPGQSLTLIATANQGSEATYESGFVIDKFPISRPNLTFSTLTVSNMSPEDSSIYLCSVELNRGSTEAFFGQGTRLTVV.

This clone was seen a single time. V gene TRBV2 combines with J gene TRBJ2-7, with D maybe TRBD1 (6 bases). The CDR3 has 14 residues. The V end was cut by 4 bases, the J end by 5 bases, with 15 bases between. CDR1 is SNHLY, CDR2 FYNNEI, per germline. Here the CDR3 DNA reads TGTGCCAGCAGTGGGAGGACAGTTCAAGACGAGCAGTACTTC. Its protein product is CASSGRTVQDEQYF.

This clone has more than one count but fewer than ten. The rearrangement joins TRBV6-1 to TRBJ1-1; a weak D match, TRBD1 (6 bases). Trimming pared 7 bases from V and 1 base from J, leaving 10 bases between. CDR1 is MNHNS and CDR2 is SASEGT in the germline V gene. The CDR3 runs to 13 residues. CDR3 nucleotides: TGTGCCAGCAAACAGGGACAGAACACTGAAGCTTTCTTT. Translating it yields CASKQGQNTEAFF.

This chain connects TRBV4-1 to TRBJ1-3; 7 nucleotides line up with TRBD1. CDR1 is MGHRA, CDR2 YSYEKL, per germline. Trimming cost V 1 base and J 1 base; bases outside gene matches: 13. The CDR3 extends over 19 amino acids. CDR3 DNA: TGCGCCAGCAGCCAAGCCCCCGGGACAGCCTCGTTATCTGGAAACACCATATATTTT. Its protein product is CASSQAPGTASLSGNTIYF.

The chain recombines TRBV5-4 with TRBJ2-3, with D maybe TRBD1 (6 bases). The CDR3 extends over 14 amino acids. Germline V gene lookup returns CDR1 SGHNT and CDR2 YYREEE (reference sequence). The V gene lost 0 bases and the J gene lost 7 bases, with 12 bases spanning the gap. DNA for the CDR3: TGTGCCAGCAGCTTGGGACAGGAGGAGCATACGCAGTATTTT. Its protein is CASSLGQEEHTQYF.

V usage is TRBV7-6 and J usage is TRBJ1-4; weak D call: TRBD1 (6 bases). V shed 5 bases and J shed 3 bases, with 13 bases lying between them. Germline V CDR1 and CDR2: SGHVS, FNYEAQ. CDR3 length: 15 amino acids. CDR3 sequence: CASSLDRQANEKLFF. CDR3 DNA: TGTGCCAGCAGCCTCGACAGGCAGGCTAATGAAAAACTGTTTTTT.

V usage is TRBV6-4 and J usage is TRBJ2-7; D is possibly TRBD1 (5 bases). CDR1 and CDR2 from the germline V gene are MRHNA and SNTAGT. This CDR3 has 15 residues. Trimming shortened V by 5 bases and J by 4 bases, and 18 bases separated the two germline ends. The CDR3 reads CASSPQGFSLYEQYV. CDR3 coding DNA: TGTGCCAGCAGTCCGCAGGGATTTTCCCTTTACGAGCAGTACGTC.

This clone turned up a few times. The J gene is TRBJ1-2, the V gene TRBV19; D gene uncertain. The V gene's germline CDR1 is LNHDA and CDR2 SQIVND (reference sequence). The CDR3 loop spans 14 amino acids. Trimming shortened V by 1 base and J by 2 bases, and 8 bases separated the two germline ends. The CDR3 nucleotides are TGTGCCAGTAGTATAGGGGTGGGCAACTATGGCTACACCTTC. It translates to CASSIGVGNYGYTF.

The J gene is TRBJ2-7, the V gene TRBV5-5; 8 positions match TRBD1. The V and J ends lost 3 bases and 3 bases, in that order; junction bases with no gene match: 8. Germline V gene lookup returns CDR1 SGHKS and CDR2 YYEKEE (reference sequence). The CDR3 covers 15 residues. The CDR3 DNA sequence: TGTGCCAGCAGCTATACAGGGGGGCAATACTACGAGCAGTACGTC. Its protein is CASSYTGGQYYEQYV.

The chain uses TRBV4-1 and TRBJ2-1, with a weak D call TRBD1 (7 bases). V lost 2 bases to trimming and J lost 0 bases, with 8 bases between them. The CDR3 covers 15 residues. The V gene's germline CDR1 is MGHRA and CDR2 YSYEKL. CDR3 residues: CASSQQGGSYNEQFF. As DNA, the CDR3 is TGCGCCAGCAGCCAACAGGGGGGCTCCTACAATGAGCAGTTCTTC.

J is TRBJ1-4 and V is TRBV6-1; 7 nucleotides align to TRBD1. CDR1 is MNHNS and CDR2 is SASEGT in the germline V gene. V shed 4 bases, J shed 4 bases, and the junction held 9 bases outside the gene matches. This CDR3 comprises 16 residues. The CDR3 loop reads CASSGSSGTDNEKLFF. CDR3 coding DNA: TGTGCCAGCAGTGGCTCATCCGGGACAGATAATGAAAAACTGTTTTTT.

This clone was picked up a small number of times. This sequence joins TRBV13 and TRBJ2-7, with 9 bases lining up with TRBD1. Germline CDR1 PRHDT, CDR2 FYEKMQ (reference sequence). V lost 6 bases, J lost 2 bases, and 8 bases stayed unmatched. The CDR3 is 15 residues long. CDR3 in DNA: TGTGCCAGCAGTTCCACCGGGACAGGGACCTACGAGCAGTACTTC. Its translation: CASSSTGTGTYEQYF.

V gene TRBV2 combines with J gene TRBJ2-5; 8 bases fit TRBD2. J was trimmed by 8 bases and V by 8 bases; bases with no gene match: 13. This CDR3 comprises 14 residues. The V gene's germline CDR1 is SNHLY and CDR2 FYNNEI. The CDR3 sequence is CASLDNGGAYTQYF. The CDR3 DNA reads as TGTGCCAGCTTAGATAACGGGGGGGCTTACACCCAGTACTTC.

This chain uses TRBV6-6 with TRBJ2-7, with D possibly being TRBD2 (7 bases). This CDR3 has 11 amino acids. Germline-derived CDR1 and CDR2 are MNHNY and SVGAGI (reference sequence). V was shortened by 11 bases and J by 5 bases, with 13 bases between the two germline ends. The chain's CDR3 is CAGGGGDEQYF. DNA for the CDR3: TGTGCCGGGGGAGGGGGGGACGAGCAGTACTTC.

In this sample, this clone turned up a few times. CDR3 nucleotides: TGTGCCAGTTTAGACAGGGCGGAGGCAACTAATGAAAAACTGTTTTTT. This sequence encodes CASLDRAEATNEKLFF. This rearrangement joins TRBV19 to TRBJ1-4, with 7 bases fitting TRBD1. The CDR3 runs to 16 residues. The germline gives CDR1 LNHDA, CDR2 SQIVND (reference sequence). Trimming removed 8 bases from V and 0 bases from J; junction bases left unmatched: 9.

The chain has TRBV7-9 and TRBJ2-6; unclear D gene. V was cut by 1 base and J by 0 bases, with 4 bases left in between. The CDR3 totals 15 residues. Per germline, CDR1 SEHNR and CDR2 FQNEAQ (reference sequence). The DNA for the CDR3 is TGTGCCAGCAGCTTAGGAGACTCTGGGGCCAACGTCCTGACTTTC. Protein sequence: CASSLGDSGANVLTF. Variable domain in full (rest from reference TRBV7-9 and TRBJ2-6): DTGVSQNPRHKITKRGQNVTFRCDPISEHNRLYWYRQTLGQGPEFLTYFQNEAQLEKSRLLSDRFSAERPKGSFSTLEIQRTEQGDSAMYLCASSLGDSGANVLTFGAGSRLTVL.

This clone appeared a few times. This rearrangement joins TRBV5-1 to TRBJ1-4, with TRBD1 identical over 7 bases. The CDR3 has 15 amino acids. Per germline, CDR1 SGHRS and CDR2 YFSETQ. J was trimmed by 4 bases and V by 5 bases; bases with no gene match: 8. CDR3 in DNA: TGCGCCAGCAGGGTTACCGGGACAGTTAATGAAAAACTGTTTTTT. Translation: CASRVTGTVNEKLFF.

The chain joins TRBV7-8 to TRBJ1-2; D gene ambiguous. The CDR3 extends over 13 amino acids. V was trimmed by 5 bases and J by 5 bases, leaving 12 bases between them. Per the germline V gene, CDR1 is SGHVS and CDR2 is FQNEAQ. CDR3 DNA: TGTGCCAGCAGCCTGAGCAGGTGGTATGGCTACACCTTC. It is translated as CASSLSRWYGYTF.

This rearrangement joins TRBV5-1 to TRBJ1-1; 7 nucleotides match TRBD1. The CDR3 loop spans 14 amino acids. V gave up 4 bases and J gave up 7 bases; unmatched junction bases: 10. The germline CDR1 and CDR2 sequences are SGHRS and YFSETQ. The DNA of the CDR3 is TGCGCCAGCAGCATGGACAGGCGGGGTGTTGAAGCTTTCTTT. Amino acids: CASSMDRRGVEAFF.

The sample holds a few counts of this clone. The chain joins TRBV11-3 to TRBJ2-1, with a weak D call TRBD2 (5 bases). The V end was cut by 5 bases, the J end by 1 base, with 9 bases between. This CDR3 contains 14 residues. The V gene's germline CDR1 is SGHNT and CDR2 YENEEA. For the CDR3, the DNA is TGTGCCAGCAGCCTCGACTATTCCTACAATGAGCAGTTCTTC. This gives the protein CASSLDYSYNEQFF.